The 9 T cell receptor beta chains given below trace back to one sample, sequenced in a study of long-term antiretroviral therapy in people with HIV. Running of the v3.0 immunoSEQ assay took place at survey level. Data came from immunoSEQ multiplex PCR; TCRdb stores just in-frame clones and leaves some out. The sample includes around 19,000 clones, approximately 92% of them seen just once. The specimen comprised unsorted PBMCs, sampled 4.4 years after starting antiretroviral therapy. These receptors all stem from a woman between 45 and 65 years old with HIV.

The rearrangement links TRBV9 to TRBJ2-2, with D unclear. Trimming took 0 bases from V and 1 from J, leaving 10 bases between them. Germline CDR1 SGDLS, CDR2 YYNGEE. The CDR3 has 16 residues. The CDR3 coding sequence is TGTGCCAGCAGCGTAGTGGCGGCTAAGAACACCGGGGAGCTGTTTTTT. As protein: CASSVVAAKNTGELFF.

This clone was recorded once. The J gene is TRBJ1-1, the V gene TRBV2, with 10 bases fitting TRBD1. Trimming removed 3 bases from V and 0 bases from J; junction bases left unmatched: 1. Germline values: CDR1 SNHLY, CDR2 FYNNEI. There are 15 residues in the CDR3. The DNA for the CDR3 is TGTGCCAGCAGTGAGGACAGGGGGATGAACACTGAAGCTTTCTTT. Amino acid sequence: CASSEDRGMNTEAFF. Complete variable domain (other parts from reference TRBV2 and TRBJ1-1): EPEVTQTPSHQVTQMGQEVILRCVPISNHLYFYWYRQILGQKVEFLVSFYNNEISEKSEIFDDQFSVERPDGSNFTLKIRSTKLEDSAMYFCASSEDRGMNTEAFFGQGTRLTVV.

The rearrangement joins TRBV10-3 to TRBJ1-2, with a weak D call TRBD1 (5 bases). Trimming took off 3 bases at V and 8 bases at J, with 19 bases between the two ends. The CDR3 sequence is 15 residues long. Germline V CDR1 and CDR2: ENHRY, SYGVKD. The CDR3 DNA is TGTGCCATCAGTGATCCTGCGGAGGGGAAGGACGGCTACACCTTC. Translated: CAISDPAEGKDGYTF.

The V gene is TRBV2, the J gene TRBJ1-4; 8 bases fit TRBD1. The J segment lost 10 bases and the V segment lost 4 bases, leaving 17 bases of the junction unmatched. This CDR3 has 17 amino acids. Looked up from germline, CDR1 is SNHLY and CDR2 is FYNNEI. The CDR3 is CASSVGGPTGERGKLFF. For the CDR3, the DNA is TGTGCCAGCAGTGTTGGAGGACCGACAGGGGAGAGGGGAAAACTGTTTTTT.

Judged by abundance, this clone is medium-sized (0.01 to 0.1%). Relative to the germline gene, one junction end is altered; a read error may explain this. This chain connects TRBV7-2 to TRBJ2-7; no firm D call. This CDR3 contains 13 residues. CDR1 and CDR2 (germline): SGHTA, FQGNSA. For the CDR3, the DNA is TGTGCCAGCAGTTTAGGGCCGGGTACCGTGCAGTACTTC. Translated, it gives CASSLGPGTVQYF.

J is TRBJ1-5 and V is TRBV2; possible D gene TRBD1, 6 bases. CDR3 size: 13 residues. V was clipped by 10 bases and J by 6 bases, with 16 bases between them. The germline gives CDR1 SNHLY, CDR2 FYNNEI. The CDR3 DNA sequence: TGTGCCATCACCCTACAGGGTAGTCAGCCCCAGCATTTT. This translates into CAITLQGSQPQHF.

In nucleotides, the CDR3 is TGCAGCGTTCAAAGGGGGGCTAGCACAGATACGCAGTATTTT. It is translated as CSVQRGASTDTQYF. The chain employs TRBV29-1 and TRBJ2-3; either TRBD1 or TRBD2 may fit D (6 bases each). Germline CDR1 and CDR2: SQVTM and ANQGSEA. This CDR3 comprises 14 residues. V was shortened by 5 bases and J by 0 bases, with 12 bases between the two germline ends.

The V call is TRBV21-1, the J call TRBJ2-1; TRBD2, the table's D call, lacks a check against the DNA. TRBV21-1 is reported as a pseudogene. There are 16 residues in the CDR3. CDR3 residues: CASSKSTSLRMNEQFF. The CDR3 DNA reads TGTGCCAGCAGCAAATCGACTAGCTTGAGAATGAATGAGCAGTTCTTC.

V usage is TRBV19 and J usage is TRBJ1-6; 11 bases are shared with TRBD1. This CDR3 comprises 14 residues. V lost 10 bases to trimming and J lost 9 bases; unmatched junction nucleotides: 8. CDR1 and CDR2 from the germline V gene are LNHDA and SQIVND (reference sequence). The CDR3 DNA is TGTGCCACCTCCTCCGGGACAGGGGGTTCACCCCTCCACTTT. This codes for CATSSGTGGSPLHF.